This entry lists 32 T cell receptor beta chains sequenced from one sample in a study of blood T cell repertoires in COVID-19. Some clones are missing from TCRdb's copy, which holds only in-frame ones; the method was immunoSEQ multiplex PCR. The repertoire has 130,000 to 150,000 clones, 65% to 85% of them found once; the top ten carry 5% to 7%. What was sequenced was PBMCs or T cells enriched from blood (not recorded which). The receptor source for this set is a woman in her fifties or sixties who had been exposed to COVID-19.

CDR3 amino acids: CASRLSRVEDTEAFF. CDR3 nucleotides: TGTGCCAGCAGACTATCCAGAGTTGAGGACACTGAAGCTTTCTTT. This chain links TRBV7-9 with TRBJ1-1; no definite D call. Germline V gene sequence: CDR1 SEHNR, CDR2 FQNEAQ (reference sequence). The V end was cut by 6 bases, the J end by 3 bases, with 17 bases between. This CDR3 has 15 amino acids. Using reference TRBV7-9 and TRBJ1-1 for the parts outside the CDR3, the full variable domain is DTGVSQNPRHKITKRGQNVTFRCDPISEHNRLYWYRQTLGQGPEFLTYFQNEAQLEKSRLLSDRFSAERPKGSFSTLEIQRTEQGDSAMYLCASRLSRVEDTEAFFGQGTRLTVV.

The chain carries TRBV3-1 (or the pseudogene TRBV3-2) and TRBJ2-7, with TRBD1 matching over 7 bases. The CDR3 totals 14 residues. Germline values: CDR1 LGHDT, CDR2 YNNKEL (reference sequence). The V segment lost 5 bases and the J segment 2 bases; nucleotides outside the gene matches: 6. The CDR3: CASSRDSTTYEQYF. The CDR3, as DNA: TGTGCCAGCAGCAGGGACAGTACCACCTACGAGCAGTACTTC.

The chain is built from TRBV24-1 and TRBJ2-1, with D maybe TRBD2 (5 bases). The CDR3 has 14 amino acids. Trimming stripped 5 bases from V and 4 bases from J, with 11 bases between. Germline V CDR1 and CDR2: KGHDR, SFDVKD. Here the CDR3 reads CATSADYPYNEQFF. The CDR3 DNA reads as TGTGCCACCAGTGCCGACTACCCGTACAATGAGCAGTTCTTC.

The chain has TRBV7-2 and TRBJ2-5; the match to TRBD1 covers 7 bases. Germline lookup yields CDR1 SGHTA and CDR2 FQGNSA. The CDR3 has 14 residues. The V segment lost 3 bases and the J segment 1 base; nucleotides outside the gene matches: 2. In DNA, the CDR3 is TGTGCCAGCAGCTTTTGGGACAGCCAAGAGACCCAGTACTTC. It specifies CASSFWDSQETQYF.

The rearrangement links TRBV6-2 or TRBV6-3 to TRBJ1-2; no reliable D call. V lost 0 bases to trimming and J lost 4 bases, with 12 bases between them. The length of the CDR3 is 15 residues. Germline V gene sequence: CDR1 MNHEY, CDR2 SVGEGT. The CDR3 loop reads CASSYSFLGVYGYTF. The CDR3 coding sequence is TGTGCCAGCAGTTACTCGTTCTTGGGCGTCTATGGCTACACCTTC.

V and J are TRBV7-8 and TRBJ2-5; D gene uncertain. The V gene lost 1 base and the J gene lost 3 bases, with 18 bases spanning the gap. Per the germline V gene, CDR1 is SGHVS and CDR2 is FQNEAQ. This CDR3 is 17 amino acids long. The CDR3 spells CASSLGKVWRQEETQYF. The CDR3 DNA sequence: TGTGCCAGCAGCTTAGGAAAAGTCTGGCGGCAAGAAGAGACCCAGTACTTC. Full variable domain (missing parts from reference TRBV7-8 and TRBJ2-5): GAGVSQSPRYKVAKRGQDVALRCDPISGHVSLFWYQQALGQGPEFLTYFQNEAQLDKSGLPSDRFFAERPEGSVSTLKIQRTQQEDSAVYLCASSLGKVWRQEETQYFGPGTRLLVL.

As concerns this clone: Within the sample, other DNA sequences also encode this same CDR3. In nucleotides, the CDR3 is TGTGCCAGTAGTATAGGAAGGGGGTACGAGCAGTACTTC. It is translated as CASSIGRGYEQYF. V gene TRBV19 combines with J gene TRBJ2-7; a possible D gene is TRBD1 (6 bases). The CDR3 contains 13 residues. The V end lost 1 base, the J end lost 4 bases, and 8 bases lay between the germline ends. CDR1 and CDR2 from the germline V gene are LNHDA and SQIVND (reference sequence). Drawing the rest from reference TRBV19 and TRBJ2-7, the complete variable domain is DGGITQSPKYLFRKEGQNVTLSCEQNLNHDAMYWYRQDPGQGLRLIYYSQIVNDFQKGDIAEGYSVSREKKESFPLTVTSAQKNPTAFYLCASSIGRGYEQYFGPGTRLTVT.

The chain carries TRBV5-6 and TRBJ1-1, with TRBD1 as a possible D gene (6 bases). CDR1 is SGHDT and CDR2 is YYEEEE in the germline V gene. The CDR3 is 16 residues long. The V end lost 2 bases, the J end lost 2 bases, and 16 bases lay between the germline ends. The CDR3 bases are TGTGCCAGCAGCTTAATAACAGGGTGGAGAAACACTGAAGCTTTCTTT. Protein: CASSLITGWRNTEAFF.

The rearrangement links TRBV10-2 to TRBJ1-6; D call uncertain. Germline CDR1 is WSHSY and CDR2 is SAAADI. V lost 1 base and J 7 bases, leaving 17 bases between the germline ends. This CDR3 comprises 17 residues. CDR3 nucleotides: TGCGCCAGCAGTGAGTGGGTTGTTCAGGAATTCAATTCACCCCTCCACTTT. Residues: CASSEWVVQEFNSPLHF.

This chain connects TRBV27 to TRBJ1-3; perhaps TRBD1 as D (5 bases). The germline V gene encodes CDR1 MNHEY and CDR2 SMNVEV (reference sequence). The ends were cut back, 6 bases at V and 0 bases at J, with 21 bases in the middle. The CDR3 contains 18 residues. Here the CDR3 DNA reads TGTGCCAGCAGCCAGAACAGGCCCACCAGGGCCTCTGGAAACACCATATATTTT. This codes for CASSQNRPTRASGNTIYF.

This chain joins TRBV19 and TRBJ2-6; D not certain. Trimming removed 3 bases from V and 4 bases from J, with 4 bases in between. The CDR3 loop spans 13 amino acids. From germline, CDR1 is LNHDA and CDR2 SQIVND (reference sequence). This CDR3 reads CASSILGANVLTF. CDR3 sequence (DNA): TGTGCCAGTAGTATCTTGGGGGCCAACGTCCTGACTTTC.

CDR3 nucleotides: TGTGCCAGCAGCCCAAGCTATTCCTACGAGCAGTACTTC. Amino acids: CASSPSYSYEQYF. The chain carries TRBV21-1 and TRBJ2-7; the DNA was not used to check the table's D call, TRBD2. TRBV21-1 is reported as a pseudogene. CDR3 length equals 13 residues.

CDR3 protein: CASSSQGSEQYF. CDR3 DNA sequence: TGTGCCAGCAGCTCACAGGGTTCCGAGCAGTACTTC. This chain connects TRBV7-9 to TRBJ2-7; perhaps TRBD1 as D (6 bases). CDR1 and CDR2 (germline): SEHNR, FQNEAQ (reference sequence). V was pared by 4 bases and J by 6 bases, with 10 bases between. The CDR3 contains 12 residues.

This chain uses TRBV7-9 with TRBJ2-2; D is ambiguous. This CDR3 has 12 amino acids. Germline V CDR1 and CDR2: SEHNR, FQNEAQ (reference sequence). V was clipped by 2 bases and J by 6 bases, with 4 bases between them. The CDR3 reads CASSLLPGELFF. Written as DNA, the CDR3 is TGTGCCAGCAGCTTACTCCCCGGGGAGCTGTTTTTT.

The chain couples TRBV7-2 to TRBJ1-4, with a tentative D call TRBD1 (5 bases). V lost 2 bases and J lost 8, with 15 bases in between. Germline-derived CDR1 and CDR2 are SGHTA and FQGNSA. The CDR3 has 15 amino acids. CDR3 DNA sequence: TGTGCCAGCAGCTTATCGGGACGGGGGGGAGAAAAACTGTTTTTT. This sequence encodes CASSLSGRGGEKLFF.

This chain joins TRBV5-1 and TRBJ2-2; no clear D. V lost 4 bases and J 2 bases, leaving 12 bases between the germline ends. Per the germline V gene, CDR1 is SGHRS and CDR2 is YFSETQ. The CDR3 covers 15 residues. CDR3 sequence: CASSLVPENTGELFF. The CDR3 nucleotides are TGCGCCAGCAGCCTAGTCCCGGAAAACACCGGGGAGCTGTTTTTT.

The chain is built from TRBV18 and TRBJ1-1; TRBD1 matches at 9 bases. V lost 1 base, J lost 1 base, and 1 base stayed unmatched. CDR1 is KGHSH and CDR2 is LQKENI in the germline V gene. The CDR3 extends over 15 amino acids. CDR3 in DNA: TGTGCCAGCTCACCACTACAGGGGGCGAACACTGAAGCTTTCTTT. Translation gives CASSPLQGANTEAFF. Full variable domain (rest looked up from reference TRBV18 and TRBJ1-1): NAGVMQNPRHLVRRRGQEARLRCSPMKGHSHVYWYRQLPEEGLKFMVYLQKENIIDESGMPKERFSAEFPKEGPSILRIQQVVRGDSAAYFCASSPLQGANTEAFFGQGTRLTVV.

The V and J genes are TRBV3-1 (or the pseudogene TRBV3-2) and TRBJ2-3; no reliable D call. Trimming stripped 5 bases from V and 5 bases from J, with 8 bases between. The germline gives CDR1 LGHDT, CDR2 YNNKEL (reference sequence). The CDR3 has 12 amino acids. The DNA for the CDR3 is TGTGCCAGCAGCTCTAACAGAGATACGCAGTATTTT. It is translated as CASSSNRDTQYF.

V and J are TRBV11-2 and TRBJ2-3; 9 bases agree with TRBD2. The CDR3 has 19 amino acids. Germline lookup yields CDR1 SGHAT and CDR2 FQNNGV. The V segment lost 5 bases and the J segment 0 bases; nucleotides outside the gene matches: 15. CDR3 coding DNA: TGTGCCAGCAGCCTCCAAGGAGCGGGGGGCTCCTCTAGCACAGATACGCAGTATTTT. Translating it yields CASSLQGAGGSSSTDTQYF.

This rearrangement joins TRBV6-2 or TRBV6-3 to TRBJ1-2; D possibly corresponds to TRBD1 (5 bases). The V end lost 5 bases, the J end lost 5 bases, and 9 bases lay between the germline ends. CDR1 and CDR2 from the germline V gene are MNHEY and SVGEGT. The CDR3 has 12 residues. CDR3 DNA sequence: TGTGCCAGCAGTAACCGGGGGTATGGCTACACCTTC. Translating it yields CASSNRGYGYTF.

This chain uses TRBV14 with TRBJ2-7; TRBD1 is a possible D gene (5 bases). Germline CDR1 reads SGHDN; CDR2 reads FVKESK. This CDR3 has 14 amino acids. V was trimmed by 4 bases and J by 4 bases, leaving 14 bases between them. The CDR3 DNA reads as TGTGCCAGCAGCCCCTCGGGCAGGGTTTACGAGCAGTACTTC. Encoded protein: CASSPSGRVYEQYF.

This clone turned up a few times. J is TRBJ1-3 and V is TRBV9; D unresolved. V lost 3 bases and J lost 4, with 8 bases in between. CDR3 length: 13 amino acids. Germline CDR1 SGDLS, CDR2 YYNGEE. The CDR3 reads CASSAAGGNTIYF. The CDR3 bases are TGTGCCAGCAGCGCCGCGGGAGGAAACACCATATATTTT.

CDR3 sequence reads: CASSVQGTTDTQYF. The CDR3 DNA reads as TGTGCCAGTAGTGTTCAGGGTACTACAGATACGCAGTATTTT. This chain connects TRBV19 to TRBJ2-3; tentative D call: TRBD1 (5 bases). The germline CDR1 and CDR2 sequences are LNHDA and SQIVND (reference sequence). The V gene lost 5 bases and the J gene lost 3 bases, with 12 bases spanning the gap. The CDR3 contains 14 residues.

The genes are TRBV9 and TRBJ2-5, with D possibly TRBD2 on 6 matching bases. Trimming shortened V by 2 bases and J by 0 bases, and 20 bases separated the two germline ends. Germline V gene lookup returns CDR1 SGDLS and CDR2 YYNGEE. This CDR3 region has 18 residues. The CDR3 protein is CASSVSGTLGLYQETQYF. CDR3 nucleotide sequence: TGTGCCAGCAGCGTGTCTGGGACTCTCGGACTCTACCAAGAGACCCAGTACTTC.

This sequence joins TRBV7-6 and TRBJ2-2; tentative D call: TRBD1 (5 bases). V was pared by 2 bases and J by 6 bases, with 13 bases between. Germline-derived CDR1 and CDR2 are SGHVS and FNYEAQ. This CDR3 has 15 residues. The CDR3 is CASSLIVQGAGELFF. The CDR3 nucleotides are TGTGCCAGCAGCTTAATCGTTCAGGGCGCCGGGGAGCTGTTTTTT.

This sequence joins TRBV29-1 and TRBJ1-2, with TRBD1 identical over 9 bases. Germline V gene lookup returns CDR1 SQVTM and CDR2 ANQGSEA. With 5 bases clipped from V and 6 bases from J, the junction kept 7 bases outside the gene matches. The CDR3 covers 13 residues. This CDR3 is CSVKDRGNDGYTF. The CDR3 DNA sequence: TGCAGCGTTAAGGACAGGGGAAATGATGGCTACACCTTC. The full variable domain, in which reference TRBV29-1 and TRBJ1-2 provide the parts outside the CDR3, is SAVISQKPSRDICQRGTSLTIQCQVDSQVTMMFWYRQQPGQSLTLIATANQGSEATYESGFVIDKFPISRPNLTFSTLTVSNMSPEDSSIYLCSVKDRGNDGYTFGSGTRLTVV.

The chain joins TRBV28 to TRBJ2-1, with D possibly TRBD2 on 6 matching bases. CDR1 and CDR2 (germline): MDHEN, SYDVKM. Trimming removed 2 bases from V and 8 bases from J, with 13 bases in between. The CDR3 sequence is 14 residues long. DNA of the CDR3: TGTGCCAGCAGTTTACGAAAGCGGGTCCATGAGCAGTTCTTC. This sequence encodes CASSLRKRVHEQFF.

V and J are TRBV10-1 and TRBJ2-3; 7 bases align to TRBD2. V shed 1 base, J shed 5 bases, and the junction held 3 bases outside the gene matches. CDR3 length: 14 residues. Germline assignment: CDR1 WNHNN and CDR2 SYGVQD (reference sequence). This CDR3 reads CASSEYAGEDTQYF. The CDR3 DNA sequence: TGCGCCAGCAGTGAGTACGCGGGAGAAGATACGCAGTATTTT.

CDR3 region: CATSNQGPSSGNTIYF. The CDR3 nucleotides read TGTGCCACCAGCAACCAGGGCCCTAGCTCTGGAAACACCATATATTTT. This sequence joins TRBV15 and TRBJ1-3; D perhaps matches TRBD1 (5 bases). Germline values: CDR1 LNHNV, CDR2 YYDKDF (reference sequence). There are 16 residues in the CDR3. V was clipped by 4 bases and J by 0 bases, with 13 bases between them.

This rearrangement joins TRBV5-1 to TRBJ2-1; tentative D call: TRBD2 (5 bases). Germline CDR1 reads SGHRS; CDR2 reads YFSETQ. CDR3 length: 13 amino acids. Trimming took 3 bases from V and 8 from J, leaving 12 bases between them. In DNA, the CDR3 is TGCGCCAGCAGCTCACTAGTATCGGATGAGCAGTTCTTC. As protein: CASSSLVSDEQFF.

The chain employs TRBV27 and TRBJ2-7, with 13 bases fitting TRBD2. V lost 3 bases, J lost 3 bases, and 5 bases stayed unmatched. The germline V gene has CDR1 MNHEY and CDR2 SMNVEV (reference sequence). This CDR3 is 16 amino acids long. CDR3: CASSLAGTSGIYEQYF. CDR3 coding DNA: TGTGCCAGCAGTTTGGCCGGGACTAGCGGGATCTACGAGCAGTACTTC.

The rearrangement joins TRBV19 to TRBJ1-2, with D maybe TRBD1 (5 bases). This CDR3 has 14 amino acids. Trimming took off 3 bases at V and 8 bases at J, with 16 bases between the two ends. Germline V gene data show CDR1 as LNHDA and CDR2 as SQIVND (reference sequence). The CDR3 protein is CASSIGREGRGYTF. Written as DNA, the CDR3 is TGTGCCAGTAGTATTGGCAGGGAAGGTCGCGGCTACACCTTC.